A selection of T cell receptor beta chains follows, all from one sample in a study of shared clonotypes between healthy human individuals. TCRdb's table, derived via immunoSEQ multiplex PCR, lists solely in-frame clones and lacks some. The sample records about a million clones, 60% to 80% being singletons. Sequencing used memory CD4+ T cells sorted from blood. These receptors all come from a man between 18 and 29 years old in good health. The CDR3 runs from the conserved cysteine through the conserved F or W. A D gene is named only where the DNA matches it firmly. Part of the rows lack a size; the others show once, few, many or a class for expanded clones.

>TRBV2|NA|NA|TRBJ1-2
TGTGCCAGCAGTGAGGGGGTACCTAACTATGGCTACACCTTC
CASSEGVPNYGYTF
>TRBV28|NA|few|TRBJ1-2
TGTGCCAGCAGTTTTGCGGCGGGCTATGGCTACACCTTC
CASSFAAGYGYTF
>TRBV6-1|TRBD1|once|TRBJ1-1
TGTGCCAGTAACAGGGGGCACACTGAAGCTTTCTTT
CASNRGHTEAFF
>TRBV7-2|NA|NA|TRBJ2-5
TGTGCCAGCAGCTTAGAGGGGTTCAAGACCCAGTACTTC
CASSLEGFKTQYF
>TRBV6-5|NA|NA|TRBJ1-2
TGTGCCAGCAGCTCGGCAGGGGCGGTGATTGGCTACACCTTC
CASSSAGAVIGYTF
>TRBV4-1|NA|few|TRBJ2-3
TGCGCCAGCAGCACTCAGGGCCAGGTACAGGGAGATACGCAGTATTTT
CASSTQGQVQGDTQYF
>TRBV28|TRBD1|NA|TRBJ1-2
TGTGCCAGCAGTGCTACCGGGACAGGGGGAACTAATGGCTACACCTTC
CASSATGTGGTNGYTF
>TRBV2|NA|NA|TRBJ1-2
TGTGCCAGCCAAAGGGGTTCGGCTAACCGTAACTATGGCTACACCTTC
CASQRGSANRNYGYTF
>TRBV9|NA|NA|TRBJ2-2
TGTGCCAGCAGCGTGAGAGGACGGGGCACCGGGGAGCTGTTTTTT
CASSVRGRGTGELFF
>TRBV4-3|NA|few|TRBJ2-7
TGCGCCAGCAGCCAGGCCCGGGACTCCTACGAGCAGTACTTC
CASSQARDSYEQYF
>TRBV29-1|NA|NA|TRBJ2-7
TGCAGCGTTCAAGAGACCAGACAAGAGCAGTACTTC
CSVQETRQEQYF
>TRBV5-4|TRBD2|many|TRBJ2-5
TGTGCCAGCAGCGAATCCTCGGGAGCGGGGAAAGAGACCCAGTACTTC
CASSESSGAGKETQYF
>TRBV5-6|NA|NA|TRBJ2-7
TGTGCCAGCAGCTTTCGGGGGGCCCCCTACGAGCAGTACTTC
CASSFRGAPYEQYF
>TRBV6-5|NA|NA|TRBJ2-5
TGTGCCAGCAGTTACTCAGCAGTTTACCAAGAGACCCAGTACTTC
CASSYSAVYQETQYF
>TRBV2|TRBD1|once|TRBJ1-4
TGTGCCAGCAGTGGGGACAGGGGGTTTGTCACTAATGAAAAACTGTTTTTT
CASSGDRGFVTNEKLFF